The 20 T cell receptor beta chains below come from one sample, sequenced in a study of shared clonotypes between healthy human individuals. CD45RO-negative cells were positively selected for CCR7, leaving out terminally differentiated effector memory CD45RA+ cells. TCRdb's table, derived via immunoSEQ multiplex PCR, lists solely in-frame clones and lacks some. The table shows about 2 million clones, with 85% to 95% occurring only once. The source material was naive CD8+ T cells sorted from blood. The origin of the receptors is a man between 18 and 35 years old in good health.

This clone was seen only a few times. DNA of the CDR3: TGTGCCAGCAGCACCAGGGACAGCCAGAACAATGAGCAGTTCTTC. Translated, it gives CASSTRDSQNNEQFF. The chain combines TRBV11-2 with TRBJ2-1; 7 bases agree with TRBD1. This CDR3 contains 15 residues. V was pared by 5 bases and J by 5 bases, with 9 bases of the junction left unmatched. In germline, CDR1 is SGHAT, CDR2 FQNNGV.

V gene TRBV2 combines with J gene TRBJ1-4; unclear D gene. The V and J ends lost 7 bases and 4 bases respectively, with 22 bases between them. Germline V CDR1 and CDR2: SNHLY, FYNNEI. CDR3 length: 17 residues. This CDR3 is CASISGRGEESNEKLFF. CDR3 DNA: TGTGCCAGCATTTCCGGCCGTGGGGAAGAGAGTAATGAAAAACTGTTTTTT.

This chain joins TRBV7-9 and TRBJ1-2, with a possible D match to TRBD1 (5 bases). Germline V CDR1 and CDR2: SEHNR, FQNEAQ (reference sequence). Trimming removed 5 bases at V and 2 bases at J, with 9 bases between. CDR3 length equals 13 residues. CDR3 sequence reads: CASSRDLNYGYTF. CDR3 bases: TGTGCCAGCAGCCGGGACCTAAACTATGGCTACACCTTC.

The chain combines TRBV4-1 with TRBJ2-7; D gene ambiguous. This CDR3 region has 16 residues. V lost 0 bases to trimming and J lost 3 bases, with 15 bases between them. The V gene's germline CDR1 is MGHRA and CDR2 YSYEKL. The CDR3 nucleotides read TGCGCCAGCAGCCAAGACCGGACGGTTTCCCACTACGAGCAGTACTTC. Translated: CASSQDRTVSHYEQYF.

The V call is TRBV10-3, the J call TRBJ2-3; 12 nucleotides agree with TRBD2. J lost 4 bases, V lost 2 bases, and 4 bases had no gene match. Germline CDR1 and CDR2: ENHRY and SYGVKD. The length of the CDR3 is 16 residues. The DNA for the CDR3 is TGTGCCATCAGTGAGCCAGGACTAGCGGGATCAGATACGCAGTATTTT. Translation: CAISEPGLAGSDTQYF.

The chain joins TRBV7-9 to TRBJ2-7; either TRBD1 or TRBD2 may supply D (5 bases each). The CDR3 runs to 16 residues. Between the trimmed V and J ends, which lost 1 base and 3 bases, there was a span of 16 bases. Germline loops: CDR1 SEHNR, CDR2 FQNEAQ (reference sequence). The CDR3 is CASSLVGGGSYYEQYF. CDR3 nucleotide sequence: TGTGCCAGCAGCTTAGTTGGGGGTGGTTCATACTACGAGCAGTACTTC.

This chain joins TRBV7-9 and TRBJ1-6, with a possible D match to TRBD1 (6 bases). Deletions cut 5 bases from V and 5 bases from J, with 10 bases between. The CDR3 is made up of 14 amino acids. Per germline, CDR1 SEHNR and CDR2 FQNEAQ (reference sequence). CDR3 coding DNA: TGTGCCAGCAGCGACGGACAGAATAATTCACCCCTCCACTTT. Translated, it gives CASSDGQNNSPLHF.

This chain links TRBV15 with TRBJ2-2; no clear D gene. The CDR3 is 14 residues long. V was trimmed by 0 bases and J by 3 bases, leaving 5 bases between them. CDR1 and CDR2 (germline): LNHNV, YYDKDF (reference sequence). The CDR3: CATSRDLYTGELFF. The CDR3 nucleotides are TGTGCCACCAGCAGAGATCTCTACACCGGGGAGCTGTTTTTT.

The count of this clone is one. V is TRBV9 and J is TRBJ2-4, with TRBD1 as a possible D gene (6 bases). V was cut by 3 bases and J by 11 bases, with 15 bases left in between. CDR1 and CDR2 from the germline V gene are SGDLS and YYNGEE. This CDR3 region has 13 residues. The CDR3 is CASSESVGGVQYF. CDR3 bases: TGTGCCAGCAGCGAGAGCGTAGGGGGAGTTCAGTACTTC.

The rearrangement uses TRBV27 and TRBJ2-7, with TRBD2 matching 8 bases. V was pared by 5 bases and J by 5 bases, with 8 bases of the junction left unmatched. Germline V gene data show CDR1 as MNHEY and CDR2 as SMNVEV (reference sequence). The CDR3 runs to 14 residues. CDR3 DNA: TGTGCCAGCAGTCTCGGGAGGGCCGTCGACGAGCAGTACTTC. It translates to CASSLGRAVDEQYF.

The V and J genes are TRBV12-2 and TRBJ2-5; the table gives TRBD2 as D, unverified against the DNA. TRBV12-2 is an annotated pseudogene. This CDR3 is 14 amino acids long. For the CDR3, the DNA is TGTGCAAGTCGCCGACCGGGTCTTCAAGAGACCCAGTACTTC. Its translation: CASRRPGLQETQYF.

The chain recombines TRBV12-1 with TRBJ2-1; the table's D call, TRBD2, has no DNA check behind it. TRBV12-1 is assigned pseudogene status. The CDR3 runs to 13 residues. DNA for the CDR3: TGTGCCAGGCCGCGGGAGCTAATCCATGAGCAGTTCTTC. Its protein product is CARPRELIHEQFF.

The J gene is TRBJ1-4, the V gene TRBV28; D gene unclear. The CDR3 is 14 amino acids. V gave up 5 bases and J gave up 8 bases, with 15 bases separating them. Germline CDR1 and CDR2: MDHEN and SYDVKM. The CDR3 here is CASSTDGGQEKLFF. The CDR3 bases are TGTGCCAGCAGTACCGACGGCGGGCAGGAAAAACTGTTTTTT.

With respect to this clone: Other DNA sequences within the sample encode an identical CDR3. The genes are TRBV13 and TRBJ1-5; tentative D call: TRBD1 (5 bases). The germline gives CDR1 PRHDT, CDR2 FYEKMQ (reference sequence). V was pared by 3 bases and J by 4 bases, with 10 bases between. The CDR3 covers 14 residues. This CDR3 reads CASSLGGPNQPQHF. The CDR3 DNA reads TGTGCCAGCAGCTTGGGGGGACCAAATCAGCCCCAGCATTTT.

The genes are TRBV28 and TRBJ2-7, with a tentative D call TRBD1 (5 bases). Per germline, CDR1 MDHEN and CDR2 SYDVKM. V was clipped by 7 bases and J by 0 bases, with 7 bases between them. The CDR3 consists of 12 residues. Here the CDR3 DNA reads TGTGCCAGCATGGACAACTCCTACGAGCAGTACTTC. Encoded protein: CASMDNSYEQYF.

The chain carries TRBV28 and TRBJ1-1; 11 nucleotides align to TRBD1. Looked up from germline, CDR1 is MDHEN and CDR2 is SYDVKM. V lost 3 bases and J lost 10; bases outside the gene matches: 1. The CDR3 length is 12 residues. CDR3 amino acids: CASSFGQGAAFF. CDR3 sequence (DNA): TGTGCCAGCAGTTTCGGACAGGGGGCAGCTTTCTTT.

This clone was detected only once. The CDR3 DNA reads as TGTGCCAGCAGTAGGGGGATCTACGAGCAGTACTTC. It specifies CASSRGIYEQYF. This chain joins TRBV7-9 and TRBJ2-7; TRBD1 is a possible D gene (6 bases). The CDR3 is 12 amino acids. Trimming took 6 bases from V and 3 from J, leaving 9 bases between them. Germline V gives CDR1 SEHNR, CDR2 FQNEAQ (reference sequence).

Regarding this clone: Other DNA sequences in the same sample also yield this CDR3. V usage is TRBV6-6 and J usage is TRBJ1-5; D is unclear. V was pared by 3 bases and J by 2 bases, with 8 bases between. The CDR3 contains 14 residues. Germline V gene sequence: CDR1 MNHNY, CDR2 SVGAGI (reference sequence). CDR3 amino acids: CASSYMGGNQPQHF. The CDR3, as DNA: TGTGCCAGCAGTTATATGGGCGGCAATCAGCCCCAGCATTTT.

The chain employs TRBV27 and TRBJ2-7, with 9 bases aligning to TRBD1. With 1 base clipped from V and 6 bases from J, the junction kept 7 bases outside the gene matches. This CDR3 has 15 amino acids. In germline, CDR1 is MNHEY, CDR2 SMNVEV (reference sequence). DNA of the CDR3: TGTGCCAGCAGTTTATTAGGGACAGGGATTAGCGAGCAGTACTTC. Protein sequence: CASSLLGTGISEQYF.

The V call is TRBV5-1, the J call TRBJ2-2; either TRBD1 or TRBD2 may fit D (5 bases each). The CDR3 has 14 residues. Germline lookup yields CDR1 SGHRS and CDR2 YFSETQ. Between the trimmed V and J ends, which lost 4 bases and 3 bases, there was a span of 10 bases. This CDR3 is CASSRDGDTGELFF. Here the CDR3 DNA reads TGCGCCAGCAGCCGGGACGGAGACACCGGGGAGCTGTTTTTT.